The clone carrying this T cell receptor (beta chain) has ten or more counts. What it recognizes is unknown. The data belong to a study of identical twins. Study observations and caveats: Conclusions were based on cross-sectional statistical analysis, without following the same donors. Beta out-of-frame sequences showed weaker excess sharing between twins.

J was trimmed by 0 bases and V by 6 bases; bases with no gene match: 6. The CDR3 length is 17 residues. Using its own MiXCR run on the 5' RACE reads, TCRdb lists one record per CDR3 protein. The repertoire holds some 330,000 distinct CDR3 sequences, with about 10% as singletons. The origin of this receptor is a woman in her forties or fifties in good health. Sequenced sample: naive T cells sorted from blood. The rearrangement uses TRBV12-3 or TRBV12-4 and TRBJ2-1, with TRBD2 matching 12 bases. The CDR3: CASSPSTSGSSYNEQFF. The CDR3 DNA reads TGTGCCAGCAGCCCTTCGACTAGCGGGAGCTCCTACAATGAGCAGTTCTTC.